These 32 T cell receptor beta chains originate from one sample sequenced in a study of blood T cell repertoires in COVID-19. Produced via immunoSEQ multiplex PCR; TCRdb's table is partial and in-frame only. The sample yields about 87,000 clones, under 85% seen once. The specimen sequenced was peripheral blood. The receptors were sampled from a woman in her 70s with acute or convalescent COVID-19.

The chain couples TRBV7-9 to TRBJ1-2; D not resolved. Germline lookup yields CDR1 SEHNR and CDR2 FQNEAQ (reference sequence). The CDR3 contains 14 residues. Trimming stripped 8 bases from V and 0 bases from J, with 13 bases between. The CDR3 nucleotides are TGTGCCAGCGGGTTCGGCGGTTCTAACTATGGCTACACCTTC. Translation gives CASGFGGSNYGYTF.

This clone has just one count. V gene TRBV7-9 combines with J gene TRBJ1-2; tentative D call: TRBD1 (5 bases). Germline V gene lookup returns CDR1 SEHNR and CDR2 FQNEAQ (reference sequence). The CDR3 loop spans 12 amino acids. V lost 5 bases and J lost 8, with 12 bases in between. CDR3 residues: CASSRQGEGYTF. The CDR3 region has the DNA TGTGCCAGCAGCAGGCAGGGTGAGGGCTACACCTTC.

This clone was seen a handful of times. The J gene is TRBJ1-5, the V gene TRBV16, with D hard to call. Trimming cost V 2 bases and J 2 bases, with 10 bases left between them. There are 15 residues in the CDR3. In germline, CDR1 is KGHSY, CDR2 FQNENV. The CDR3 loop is CASSQLAVGNQPQHF. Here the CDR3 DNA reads TGTGCCAGCAGCCAACTGGCCGTCGGCAATCAGCCCCAGCATTTT.

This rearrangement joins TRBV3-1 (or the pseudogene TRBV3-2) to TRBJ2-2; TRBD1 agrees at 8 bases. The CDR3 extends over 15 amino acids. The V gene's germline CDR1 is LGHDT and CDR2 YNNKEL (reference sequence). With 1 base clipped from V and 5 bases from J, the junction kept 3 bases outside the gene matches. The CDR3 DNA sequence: TGTGCCAGCAGCCAAGCAGGGGGCAGGACCGGGGAGCTGTTTTTT. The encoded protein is CASSQAGGRTGELFF.

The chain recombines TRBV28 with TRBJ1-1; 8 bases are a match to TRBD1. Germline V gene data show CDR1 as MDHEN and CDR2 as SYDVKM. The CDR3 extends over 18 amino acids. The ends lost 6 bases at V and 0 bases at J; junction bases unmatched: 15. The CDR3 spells CASRYLGTGRSMNTEAFF. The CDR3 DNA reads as TGTGCCAGCAGGTACCTGGGGACAGGAAGATCCATGAACACTGAAGCTTTCTTT. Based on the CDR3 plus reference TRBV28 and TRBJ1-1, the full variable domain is DVKVTQSSRYLVKRTGEKVFLECVQDMDHENMFWYRQDPGLGLRLIYFSYDVKMKEKGDIPEGYSVSREKKERFSLILESASTNQTSMYLCASRYLGTGRSMNTEAFFGQGTRLTVV.

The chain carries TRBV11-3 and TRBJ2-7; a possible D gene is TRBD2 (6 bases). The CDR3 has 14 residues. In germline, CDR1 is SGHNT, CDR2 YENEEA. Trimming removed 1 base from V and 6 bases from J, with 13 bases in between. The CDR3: CASSLVGGLSEQYF. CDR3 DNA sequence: TGTGCCAGCAGCTTAGTCGGGGGTTTGAGCGAGCAGTACTTC. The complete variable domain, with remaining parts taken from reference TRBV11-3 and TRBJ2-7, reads EAGVVQSPRYKIIEKKQPVAFWCNPISGHNTLYWYLQNLGQGPELLIRYENEEAVDDSQLPKDRFSAERLKGVDSTLKIQPAELGDSAVYLCASSLVGGLSEQYFGPGTRLTVT.

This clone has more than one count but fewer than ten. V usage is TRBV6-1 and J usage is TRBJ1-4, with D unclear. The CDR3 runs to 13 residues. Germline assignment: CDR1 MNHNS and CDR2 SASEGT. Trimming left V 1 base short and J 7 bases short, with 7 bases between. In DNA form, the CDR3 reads TGTGCCAGCAGTGAAGAGTGGAGTGAAAAACTGTTTTTT. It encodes CASSEEWSEKLFF.

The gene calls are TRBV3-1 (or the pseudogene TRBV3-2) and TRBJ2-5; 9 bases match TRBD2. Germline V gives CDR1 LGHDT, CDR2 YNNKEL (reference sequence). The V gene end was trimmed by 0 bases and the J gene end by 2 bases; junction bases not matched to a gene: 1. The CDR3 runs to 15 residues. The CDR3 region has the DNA TGTGCCAGCAGCCAAGACCTAGCGGGGCAAGAGACCCAGTACTTC. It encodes CASSQDLAGQETQYF.

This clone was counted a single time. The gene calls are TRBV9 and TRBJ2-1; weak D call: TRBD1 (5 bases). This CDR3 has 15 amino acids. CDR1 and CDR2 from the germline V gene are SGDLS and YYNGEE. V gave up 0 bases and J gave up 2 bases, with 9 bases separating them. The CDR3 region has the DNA TGTGCCAGCAGCGTAGAAGTAGGGGCCTACAATGAGCAGTTCTTC. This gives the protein CASSVEVGAYNEQFF.

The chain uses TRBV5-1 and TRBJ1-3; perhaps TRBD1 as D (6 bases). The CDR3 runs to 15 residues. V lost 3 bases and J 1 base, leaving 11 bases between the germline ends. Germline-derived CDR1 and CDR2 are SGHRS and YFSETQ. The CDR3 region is CASSSVGQSGNTIYF. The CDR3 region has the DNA TGCGCCAGCAGCTCGGTGGGACAATCTGGAAACACCATATATTTT. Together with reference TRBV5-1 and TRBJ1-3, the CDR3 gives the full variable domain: KAGVTQTPRYLIKTRGQQVTLSCSPISGHRSVSWYQQTPGQGLQFLFEYFSETQRNKGNFPGRFSGRQFSNSRSEMNVSTLELGDSALYLCASSSVGQSGNTIYFGEGSWLTVV.

The CDR3 protein is CASSPRGTGGAEGNTIYF. The CDR3 coding sequence is TGTGCCAGCTCACCCCGAGGGACAGGGGGCGCGGAAGGAAACACCATATATTTT. The chain employs TRBV18 and TRBJ1-3, with TRBD1 identical over 12 bases. The CDR3 runs 18 residues. V trimming: 3 bases; J trimming: 4 bases; junction bases outside the gene matches: 10. The germline gives CDR1 KGHSH, CDR2 LQKENI.

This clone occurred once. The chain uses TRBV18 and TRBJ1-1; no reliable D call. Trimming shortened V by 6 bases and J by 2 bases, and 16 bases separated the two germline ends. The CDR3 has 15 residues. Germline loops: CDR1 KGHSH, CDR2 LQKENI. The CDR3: CASSQAPARNTEAFF. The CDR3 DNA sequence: TGTGCCAGCTCCCAGGCCCCTGCAAGAAACACTGAAGCTTTCTTT.

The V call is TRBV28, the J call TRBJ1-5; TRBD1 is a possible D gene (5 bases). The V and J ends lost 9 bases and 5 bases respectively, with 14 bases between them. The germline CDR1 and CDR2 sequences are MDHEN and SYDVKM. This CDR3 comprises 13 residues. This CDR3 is CARDGRGDQPQHF. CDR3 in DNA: TGTGCCAGGGATGGTCGGGGGGATCAGCCCCAGCATTTT.

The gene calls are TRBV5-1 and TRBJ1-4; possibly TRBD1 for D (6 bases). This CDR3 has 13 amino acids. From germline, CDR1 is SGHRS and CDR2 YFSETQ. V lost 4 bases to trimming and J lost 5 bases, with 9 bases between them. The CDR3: CASSPGQNEKLFF. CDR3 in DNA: TGCGCCAGCAGCCCCGGACAGAATGAAAAACTGTTTTTT. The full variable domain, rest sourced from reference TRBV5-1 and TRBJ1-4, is KAGVTQTPRYLIKTRGQQVTLSCSPISGHRSVSWYQQTPGQGLQFLFEYFSETQRNKGNFPGRFSGRQFSNSRSEMNVSTLELGDSALYLCASSPGQNEKLFFGSGTQLSVL.

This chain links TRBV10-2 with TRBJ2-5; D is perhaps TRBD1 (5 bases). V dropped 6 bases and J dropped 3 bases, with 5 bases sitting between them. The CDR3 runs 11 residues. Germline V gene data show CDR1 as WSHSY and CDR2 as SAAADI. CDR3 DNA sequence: TGCGCCAGCAGGACAGAAGAGACCCAGTACTTC. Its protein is CASRTEETQYF.

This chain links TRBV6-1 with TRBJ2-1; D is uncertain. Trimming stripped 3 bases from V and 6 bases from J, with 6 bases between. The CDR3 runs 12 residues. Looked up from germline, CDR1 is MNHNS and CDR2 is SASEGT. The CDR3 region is CASSEESNEQFF. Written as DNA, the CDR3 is TGTGCCAGCAGTGAGGAGAGCAATGAGCAGTTCTTC.

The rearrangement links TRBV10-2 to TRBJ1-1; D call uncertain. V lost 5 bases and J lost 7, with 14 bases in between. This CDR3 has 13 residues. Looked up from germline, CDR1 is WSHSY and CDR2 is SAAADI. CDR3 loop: CASSFPGYGEAFF. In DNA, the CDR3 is TGCGCCAGCAGTTTCCCCGGGTATGGTGAAGCTTTCTTT.

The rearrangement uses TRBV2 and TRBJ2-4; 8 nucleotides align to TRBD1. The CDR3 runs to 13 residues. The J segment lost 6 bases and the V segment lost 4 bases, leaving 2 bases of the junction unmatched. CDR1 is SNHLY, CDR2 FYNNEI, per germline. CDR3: CASSVGTGNIQYF. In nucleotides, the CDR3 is TGTGCCAGCAGTGTGGGGACAGGAAACATTCAGTACTTC.

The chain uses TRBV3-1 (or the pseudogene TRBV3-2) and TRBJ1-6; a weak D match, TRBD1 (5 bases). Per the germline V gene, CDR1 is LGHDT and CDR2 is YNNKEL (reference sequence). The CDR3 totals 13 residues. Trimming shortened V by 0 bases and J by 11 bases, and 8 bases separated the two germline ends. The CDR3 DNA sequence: TGTGCCAGCAGCCAAGATCCGGGGGCACCCCTCCACTTT. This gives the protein CASSQDPGAPLHF.

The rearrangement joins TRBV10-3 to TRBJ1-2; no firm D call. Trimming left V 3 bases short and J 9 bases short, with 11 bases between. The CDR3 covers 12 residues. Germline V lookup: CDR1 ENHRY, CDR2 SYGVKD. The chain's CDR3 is CAISDEDPSYTF. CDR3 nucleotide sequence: TGTGCCATCAGTGATGAGGATCCCAGCTACACCTTC.

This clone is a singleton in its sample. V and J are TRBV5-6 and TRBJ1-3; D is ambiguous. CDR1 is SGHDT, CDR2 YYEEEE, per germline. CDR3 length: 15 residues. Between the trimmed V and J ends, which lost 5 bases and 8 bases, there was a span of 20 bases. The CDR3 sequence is CASSLDGDIRYTIYF. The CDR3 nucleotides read TGTGCCAGCAGTCTGGACGGGGATATTAGGTACACCATATATTTT.

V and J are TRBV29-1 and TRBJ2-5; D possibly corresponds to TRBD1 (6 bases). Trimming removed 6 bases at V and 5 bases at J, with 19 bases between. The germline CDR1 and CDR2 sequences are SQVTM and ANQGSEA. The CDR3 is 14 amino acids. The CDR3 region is CSVKGVRDSETQYF. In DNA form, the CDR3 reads TGCAGCGTCAAGGGGGTTCGGGATTCGGAGACCCAGTACTTC.

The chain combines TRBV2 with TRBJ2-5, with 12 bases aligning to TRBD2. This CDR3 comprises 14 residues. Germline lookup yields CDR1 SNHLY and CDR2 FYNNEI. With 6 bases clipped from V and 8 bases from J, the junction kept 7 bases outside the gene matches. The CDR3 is CASRDRLAGATQYF. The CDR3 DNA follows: TGTGCCAGCAGGGATCGACTAGCGGGGGCAACCCAGTACTTC.

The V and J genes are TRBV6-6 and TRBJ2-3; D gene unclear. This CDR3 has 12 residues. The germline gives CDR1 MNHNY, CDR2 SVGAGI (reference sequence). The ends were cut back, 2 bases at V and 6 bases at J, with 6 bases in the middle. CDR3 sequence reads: CASSYVEDTQYF. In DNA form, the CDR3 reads TGTGCCAGCAGTTACGTGGAGGATACGCAGTATTTT.

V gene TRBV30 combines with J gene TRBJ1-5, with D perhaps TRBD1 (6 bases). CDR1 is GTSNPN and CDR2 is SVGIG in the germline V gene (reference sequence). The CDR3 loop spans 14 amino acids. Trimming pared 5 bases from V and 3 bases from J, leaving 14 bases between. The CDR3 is CAWQGSSPNQPQHF. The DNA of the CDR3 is TGTGCCTGGCAGGGGAGCAGCCCCAATCAGCCCCAGCATTTT.

CDR3 region: CASSDGVAGAYQETQYF. The CDR3 coding sequence is TGTGCCAGCAGCGACGGGGTAGCGGGGGCGTACCAAGAGACCCAGTACTTC. V and J are TRBV9 and TRBJ2-5; 9 bases line up with TRBD2. Germline assignment: CDR1 SGDLS and CDR2 YYNGEE. The V segment lost 3 bases and the J segment 0 bases; nucleotides outside the gene matches: 9. The CDR3 loop spans 17 amino acids.

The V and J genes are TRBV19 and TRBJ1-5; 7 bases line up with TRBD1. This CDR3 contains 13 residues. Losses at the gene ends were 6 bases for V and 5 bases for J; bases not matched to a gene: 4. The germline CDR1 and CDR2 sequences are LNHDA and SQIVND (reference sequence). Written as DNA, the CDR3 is TGTGCCAGTAGCTGGCAGGGGGATCAGCCCCAGCATTTT. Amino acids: CASSWQGDQPQHF.

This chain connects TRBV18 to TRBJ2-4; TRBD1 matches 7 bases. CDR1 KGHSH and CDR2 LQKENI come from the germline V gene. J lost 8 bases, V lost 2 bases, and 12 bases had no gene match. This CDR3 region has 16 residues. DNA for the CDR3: TGTGCCAGCTCACCAAGGGGACACCTCCAGGGGGACATTCAGTACTTC. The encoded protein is CASSPRGHLQGDIQYF.

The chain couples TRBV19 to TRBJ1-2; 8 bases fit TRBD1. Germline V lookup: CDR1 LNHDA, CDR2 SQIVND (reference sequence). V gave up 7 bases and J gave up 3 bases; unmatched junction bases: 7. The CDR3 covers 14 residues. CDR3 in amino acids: CASTDRGEYYGYTF. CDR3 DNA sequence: TGTGCCAGTACTGACAGGGGAGAGTACTATGGCTACACCTTC. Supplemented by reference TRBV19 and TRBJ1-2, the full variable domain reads DGGITQSPKYLFRKEGQNVTLSCEQNLNHDAMYWYRQDPGQGLRLIYYSQIVNDFQKGDIAEGYSVSREKKESFPLTVTSAQKNPTAFYLCASTDRGEYYGYTFGSGTRLTVV.

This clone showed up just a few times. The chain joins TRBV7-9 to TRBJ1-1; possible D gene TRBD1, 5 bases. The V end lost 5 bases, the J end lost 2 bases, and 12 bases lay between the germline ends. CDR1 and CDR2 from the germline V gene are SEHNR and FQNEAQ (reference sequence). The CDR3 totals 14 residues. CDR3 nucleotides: TGTGCCAGCAGCCTCACGACAGTAAACACTGAAGCTTTCTTT. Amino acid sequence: CASSLTTVNTEAFF.

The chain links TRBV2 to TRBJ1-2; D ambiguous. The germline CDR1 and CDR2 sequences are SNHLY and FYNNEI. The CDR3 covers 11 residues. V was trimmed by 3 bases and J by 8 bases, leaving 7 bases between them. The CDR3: CASSEREGYTF. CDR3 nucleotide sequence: TGTGCCAGCAGTGAGAGGGAGGGCTACACCTTC.

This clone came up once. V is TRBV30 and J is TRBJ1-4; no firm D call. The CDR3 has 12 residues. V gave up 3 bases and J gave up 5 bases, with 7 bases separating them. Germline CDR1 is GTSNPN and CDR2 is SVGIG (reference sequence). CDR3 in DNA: TGTGCCTGGAGCGAACGGAATGAAAAACTGTTTTTT. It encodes CAWSERNEKLFF.